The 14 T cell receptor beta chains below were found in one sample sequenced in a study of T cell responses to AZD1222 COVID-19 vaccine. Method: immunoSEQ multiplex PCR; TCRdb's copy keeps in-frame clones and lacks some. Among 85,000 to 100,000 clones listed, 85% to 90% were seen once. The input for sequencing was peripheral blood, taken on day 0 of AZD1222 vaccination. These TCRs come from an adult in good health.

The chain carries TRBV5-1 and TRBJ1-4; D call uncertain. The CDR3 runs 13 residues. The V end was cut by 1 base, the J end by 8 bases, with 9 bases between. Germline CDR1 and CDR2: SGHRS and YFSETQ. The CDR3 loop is CASSLLPAEKLFF. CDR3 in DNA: TGCGCCAGCAGCTTGTTGCCGGCAGAAAAACTGTTTTTT.

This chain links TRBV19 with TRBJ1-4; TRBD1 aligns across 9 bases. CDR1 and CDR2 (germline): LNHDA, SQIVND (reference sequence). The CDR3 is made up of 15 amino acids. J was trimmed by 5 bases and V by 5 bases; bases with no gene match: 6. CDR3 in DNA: TGTGCCAGTAGTCCCCCGGGGACAGGGAATGAAAAACTGTTTTTT. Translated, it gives CASSPPGTGNEKLFF. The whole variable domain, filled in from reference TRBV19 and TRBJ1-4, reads DGGITQSPKYLFRKEGQNVTLSCEQNLNHDAMYWYRQDPGQGLRLIYYSQIVNDFQKGDIAEGYSVSREKKESFPLTVTSAQKNPTAFYLCASSPPGTGNEKLFFGSGTQLSVL.

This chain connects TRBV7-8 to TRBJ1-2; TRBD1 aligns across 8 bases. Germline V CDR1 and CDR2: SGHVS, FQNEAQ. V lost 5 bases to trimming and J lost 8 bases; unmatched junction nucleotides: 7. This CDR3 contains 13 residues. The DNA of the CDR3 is TGTGCCAGCAGCCCGGACAGGGAGATCGGCTACACCTTC. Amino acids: CASSPDREIGYTF.

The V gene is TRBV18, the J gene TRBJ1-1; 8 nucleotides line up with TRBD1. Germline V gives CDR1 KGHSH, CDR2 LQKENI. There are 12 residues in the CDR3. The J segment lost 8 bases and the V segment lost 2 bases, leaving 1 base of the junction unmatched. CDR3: CASSPDRGEAFF. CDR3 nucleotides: TGTGCCAGCTCACCAGACAGGGGAGAAGCTTTCTTT.

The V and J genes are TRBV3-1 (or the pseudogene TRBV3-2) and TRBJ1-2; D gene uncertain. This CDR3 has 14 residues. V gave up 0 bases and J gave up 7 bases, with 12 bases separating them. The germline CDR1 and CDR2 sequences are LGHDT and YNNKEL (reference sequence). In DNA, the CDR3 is TGTGCCAGCAGCCAAGATCGGGTCCCTGGTGGCTACACCTTC. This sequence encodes CASSQDRVPGGYTF.

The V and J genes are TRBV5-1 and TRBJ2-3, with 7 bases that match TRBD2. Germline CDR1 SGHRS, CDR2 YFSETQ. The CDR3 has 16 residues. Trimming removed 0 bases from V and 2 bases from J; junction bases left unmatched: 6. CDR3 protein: CASSLAVGGITDTQYF. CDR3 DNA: TGCGCCAGCAGCTTGGCCGTGGGAGGGATCACAGATACGCAGTATTTT. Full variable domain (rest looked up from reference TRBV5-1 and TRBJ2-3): KAGVTQTPRYLIKTRGQQVTLSCSPISGHRSVSWYQQTPGQGLQFLFEYFSETQRNKGNFPGRFSGRQFSNSRSEMNVSTLELGDSALYLCASSLAVGGITDTQYFGPGTRLTVL.

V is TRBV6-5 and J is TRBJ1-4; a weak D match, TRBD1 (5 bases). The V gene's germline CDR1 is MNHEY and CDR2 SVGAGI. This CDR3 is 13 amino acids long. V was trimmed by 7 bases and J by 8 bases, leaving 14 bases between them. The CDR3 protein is CASTGSFGEKLFF. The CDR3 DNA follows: TGTGCCAGCACAGGGTCATTCGGCGAAAAACTGTTTTTT.

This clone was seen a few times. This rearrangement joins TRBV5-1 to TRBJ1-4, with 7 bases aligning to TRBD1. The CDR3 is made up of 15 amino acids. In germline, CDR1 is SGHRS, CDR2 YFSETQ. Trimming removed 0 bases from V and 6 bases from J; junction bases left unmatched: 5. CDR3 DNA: TGCGCCAGCAGCTTGGAGTACAGGGGCCATGAAAAACTGTTTTTT. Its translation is CASSLEYRGHEKLFF. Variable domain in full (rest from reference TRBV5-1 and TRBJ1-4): KAGVTQTPRYLIKTRGQQVTLSCSPISGHRSVSWYQQTPGQGLQFLFEYFSETQRNKGNFPGRFSGRQFSNSRSEMNVSTLELGDSALYLCASSLEYRGHEKLFFGSGTQLSVL.

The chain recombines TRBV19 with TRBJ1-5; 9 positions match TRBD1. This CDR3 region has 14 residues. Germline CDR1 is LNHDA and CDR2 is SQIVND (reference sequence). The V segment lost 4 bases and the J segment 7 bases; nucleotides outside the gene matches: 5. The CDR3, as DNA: TGTGCCAGTAGTAGTGGGACAGGGTTCCAGCCCCAGCATTTT. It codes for CASSSGTGFQPQHF.

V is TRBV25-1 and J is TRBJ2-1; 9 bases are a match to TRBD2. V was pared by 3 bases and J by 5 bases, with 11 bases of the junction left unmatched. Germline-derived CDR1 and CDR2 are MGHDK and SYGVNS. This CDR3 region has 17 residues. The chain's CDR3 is CASSEPTGTSIHNEQFF. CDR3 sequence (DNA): TGTGCCAGCAGTGAGCCAACCGGGACTAGCATCCACAATGAGCAGTTCTTC. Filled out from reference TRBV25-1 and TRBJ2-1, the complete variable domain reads EADIYQTPRYLVIGTGKKITLECSQTMGHDKMYWYQQDPGMELHLIHYSYGVNSTEKGDLSSESTVSRIRTEHFPLTLESARPSHTSQYLCASSEPTGTSIHNEQFFGPGTRLTVL.

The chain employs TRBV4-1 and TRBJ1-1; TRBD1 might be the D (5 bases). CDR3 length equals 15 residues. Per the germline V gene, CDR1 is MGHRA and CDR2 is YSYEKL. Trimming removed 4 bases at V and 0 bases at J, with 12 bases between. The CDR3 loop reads CASSRGEGMNTEAFF. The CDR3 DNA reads TGCGCCAGCAGCCGAGGGGAAGGCATGAACACTGAAGCTTTCTTT.

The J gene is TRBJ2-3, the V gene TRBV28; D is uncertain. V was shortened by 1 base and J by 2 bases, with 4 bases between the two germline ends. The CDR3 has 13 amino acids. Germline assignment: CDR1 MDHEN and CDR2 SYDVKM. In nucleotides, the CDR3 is TGTGCCAGCAGTTTATCGGCCACAGATACGCAGTATTTT. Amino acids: CASSLSATDTQYF.

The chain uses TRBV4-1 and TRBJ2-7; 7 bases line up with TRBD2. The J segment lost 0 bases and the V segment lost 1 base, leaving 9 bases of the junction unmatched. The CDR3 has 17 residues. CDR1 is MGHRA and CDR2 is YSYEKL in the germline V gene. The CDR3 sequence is CASSQGVGEGISYEQYF. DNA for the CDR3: TGCGCCAGCAGCCAAGGTGTCGGGGAGGGGATCTCCTACGAGCAGTACTTC.

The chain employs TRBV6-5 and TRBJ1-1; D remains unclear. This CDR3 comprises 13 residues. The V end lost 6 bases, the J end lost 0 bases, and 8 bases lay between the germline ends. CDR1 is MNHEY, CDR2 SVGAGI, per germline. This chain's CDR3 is CASRGNMNTEAFF. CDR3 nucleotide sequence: TGTGCCAGCAGGGGCAATATGAACACTGAAGCTTTCTTT.